This note documents a single TCR beta chain sequence. There are 13 residues in the CDR3. CDR1 is MNHEY and CDR2 is SVGAGI in the germline V gene. V shed 6 bases and J shed 3 bases, with 11 bases lying between them. The data originate from a study of shared clonotypes between healthy human individuals. Sequencing was at deep level. Generated by immunoSEQ multiplex PCR, the TCRdb table keeps only in-frame clones and is missing some. The sample holds hundreds of thousands of clones, roughly three quarters seen once. The rearrangement joins TRBV6-5 to TRBJ1-1; D is ambiguous. This clonotype originated in a woman between 40 and 50 years old in good health. Some clones in this sample may be carry-over from other donors' samples. The sequenced sample consisted of PBMCs. The CDR3 coding sequence is TGTGCCAGCAGACCCCGGTCGGACACTGAAGCTTTCTTT. It translates to CASRPRSDTEAFF.